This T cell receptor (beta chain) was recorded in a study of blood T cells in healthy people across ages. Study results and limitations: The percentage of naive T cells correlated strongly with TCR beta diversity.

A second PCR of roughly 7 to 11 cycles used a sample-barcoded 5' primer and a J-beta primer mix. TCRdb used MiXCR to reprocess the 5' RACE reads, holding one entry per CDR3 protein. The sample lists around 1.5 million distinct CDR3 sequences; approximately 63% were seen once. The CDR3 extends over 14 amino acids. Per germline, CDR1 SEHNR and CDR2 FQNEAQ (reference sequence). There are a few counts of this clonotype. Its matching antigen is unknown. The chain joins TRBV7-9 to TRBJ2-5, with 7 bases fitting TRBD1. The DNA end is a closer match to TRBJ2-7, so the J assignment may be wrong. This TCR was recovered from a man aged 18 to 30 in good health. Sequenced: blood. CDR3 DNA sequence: TGTGCCAGCAGCTTAGGTCCAGGGGGAAGCGAGCAGTACTTC. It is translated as CASSLGPGGSEQYF.